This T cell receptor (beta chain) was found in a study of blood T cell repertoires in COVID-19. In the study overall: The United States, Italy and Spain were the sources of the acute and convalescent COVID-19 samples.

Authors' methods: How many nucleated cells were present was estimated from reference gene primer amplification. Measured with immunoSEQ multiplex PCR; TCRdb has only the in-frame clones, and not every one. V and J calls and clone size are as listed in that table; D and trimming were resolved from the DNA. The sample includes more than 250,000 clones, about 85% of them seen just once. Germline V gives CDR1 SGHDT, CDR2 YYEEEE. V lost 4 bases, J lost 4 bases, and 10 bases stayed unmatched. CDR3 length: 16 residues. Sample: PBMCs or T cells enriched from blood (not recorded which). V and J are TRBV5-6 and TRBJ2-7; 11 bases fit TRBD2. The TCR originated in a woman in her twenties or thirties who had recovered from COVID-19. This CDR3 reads CASSPSSGGPTYEQYF. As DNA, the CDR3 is TGTGCCAGCAGCCCCTCTAGCGGGGGGCCGACTTACGAGCAGTACTTC.